The source of this T cell receptor beta chain is a study of human T cells and chemical hapten exposure. The overall study: Per-sample TCR yields varied mainly from small pooled library volume differences.

This clonotype was recorded a few times. Antigen unknown. Regarding time point: patch test 1, 2 weeks after DPC sensitization. Treatment defined: therapeutic diphenylcyclopropenone sensitization with weekly scalp DPC. Individual cDNA molecules received unique molecular identifiers in the library. TCRdb reanalysed the RACE reads using MiXCR and keeps one entry per CDR3 protein. The sample lists nearly 350,000 distinct CDR3 sequences; under 8% were seen once. Overall study results and limits: It was expanded TCRs that formed significantly more large CDR3 similarity clusters than controls did.

CDR1 is SGHTA and CDR2 is FQGNSA in the germline V gene. This CDR3 has 12 amino acids. V gave up 6 bases and J gave up 5 bases; unmatched junction bases: 4. The chain is built from TRBV7-2 and TRBJ2-7, with 7 nucleotides matching TRBD1. The source is a woman younger than 35 with alopecia areata. Some clones in this sample may be carry-over from other donors' samples. The source was whole blood, collected in connection with sensitization to the hapten diphenylcyclopropenone (DPC). The CDR3 sequence: CASRKGADEQYF. The CDR3 nucleotides are TGTGCCAGCAGAAAGGGGGCGGACGAGCAGTACTTC.